The sequence of this TCR beta chain was determined in a study of CD8 T cells in ankylosing spondylitis. Trimming cost V 2 bases and J 3 bases; bases outside gene matches: 5. This CDR3 has 16 amino acids. A single record per CDR3 protein comes from TCRdb applying MiXCR to the 5' RACE reads. This table has roughly 180,000 distinct CDR3 sequences, 11% appearing once. In this sample, this clonotype turned up many times. This TCR was recovered from a male donor with ankylosing spondylitis or in good health (not recorded which). The sample comprised blood, either unsorted or a sorted T cell fraction (not recorded which). The V call is TRBV12-3 or TRBV12-4, the J call TRBJ2-1; 9 bases are a match to TRBD2. This chain's CDR3 is CASSLKRGAFYNEQFF. In DNA form, the CDR3 reads TGTGCCAGCAGTTTAAAGCGGGGGGCCTTCTACAATGAGCAGTTCTTC.